These 13 T cell receptor beta chains were sequenced from one sample in a study of cytomegalovirus exposure and HLA in healthy donors. PCR employed 60 Vbeta and 13 Jbeta primers. TCRdb keeps only in-frame clones here, not all; method: immunoSEQ multiplex PCR. The sample has a few hundred thousand clones; 65% to 85% are singletons. The specimen was PBMCs. These receptors all come from a female donor in good health and CMV-seronegative.

The chain is built from TRBV7-6 and TRBJ1-2, with D unresolved. CDR3 length: 13 residues. Trimming stripped 2 bases from V and 7 bases from J, with 11 bases between. Per germline, CDR1 SGHVS and CDR2 FNYEAQ. DNA of the CDR3: TGTGCCAGCAGCTTACGTTCGGGGAGTGGCTACACCTTC. It yields the protein CASSLRSGSGYTF.

J is TRBJ2-1 and V is TRBV5-1, with 11 bases aligning to TRBD1. This CDR3 contains 15 residues. Germline V lookup: CDR1 SGHRS, CDR2 YFSETQ. V was clipped by 4 bases and J by 7 bases; unmatched bases: 7. The CDR3 nucleotides read TGCGCCAGCAGCGTGGGACAGGGGGGCGGGAATGAGCAGTTCTTC. This encodes CASSVGQGGGNEQFF.

The J gene is TRBJ2-2, the V gene TRBV5-1, with no clear D. The CDR3 spans 15 residues. Trimming cost V 4 bases and J 6 bases, with 16 bases left between them. CDR1 and CDR2 from the germline V gene are SGHRS and YFSETQ. CDR3 coding DNA: TGCGCCAGCAGCATTAGCTCCTTGAGTGCCGGGGAGCTGTTTTTT. It is translated as CASSISSLSAGELFF.

CDR3 coding DNA: TGTGCCAGCAAGGGACACCCCTCCTACAATGAGCAGTTCTTC. Its translation is CASKGHPSYNEQFF. The chain employs TRBV28 and TRBJ2-1, with a weak D call TRBD1 (6 bases). Trimming shortened V by 7 bases and J by 0 bases, and 10 bases separated the two germline ends. Germline V gives CDR1 MDHEN, CDR2 SYDVKM. The CDR3 runs to 14 residues.

This clone occurred a few times. The gene calls are TRBV5-6 and TRBJ2-5; TRBD2 agrees at 13 bases. V lost 4 bases and J lost 3; bases outside the gene matches: 9. The CDR3 loop spans 17 amino acids. The germline gives CDR1 SGHDT, CDR2 YYEEEE. The CDR3 nucleotides read TGTGCCAGCAGCCCTCGGACTAGCGGGAGTTGGGAAGAGACCCAGTACTTC. This gives the protein CASSPRTSGSWEETQYF.

The sample holds a few counts of this clone. This rearrangement joins TRBV20-1 to TRBJ1-2, with D tentatively TRBD1 (6 bases). The ends were cut back, 4 bases at V and 12 bases at J, with 12 bases in the middle. The germline V gene has CDR1 DFQATT and CDR2 SNEGSKA (reference sequence). The CDR3 has 10 residues. CDR3 residues: CSAMGRDNTF. The CDR3, as DNA: TGCAGTGCTATGGGGAGGGACAACACCTTC.

The chain links TRBV14 to TRBJ2-7, with 7 bases matching TRBD2. The germline CDR1 and CDR2 sequences are SGHDN and FVKESK. This CDR3 spans 15 amino acids. Trimming took 1 base from V and 3 from J; bases not matched to a gene: 6. CDR3 nucleotides: TGTGCCAGCAGCCAAGGCCGGGACTACCTCTACGAGCAGTACTTC. Amino acid sequence: CASSQGRDYLYEQYF. Full variable domain (missing parts from reference TRBV14 and TRBJ2-7): EAGVTQFPSHSVIEKGQTVTLRCDPISGHDNLYWYRRVMGKEIKFLLHFVKESKQDESGMPNNRFLAERTGGTYSTLKVQPAELEDSGVYFCASSQGRDYLYEQYFGPGTRLTVT.

The CDR3 region has the DNA TGCAGTGCTAGACAGGGGGCTGGCTACACCTTC. Translating gives CSARQGAGYTF. This chain connects TRBV20-1 to TRBJ1-2; 8 positions agree with TRBD1. CDR3 size: 11 residues. CDR1 is DFQATT and CDR2 is SNEGSKA in the germline V gene (reference sequence). J lost 7 bases, V lost 2 bases, and 0 bases had no gene match.

The rearrangement uses TRBV4-1 and TRBJ2-1, with 13 bases identical to TRBD2. CDR1 and CDR2 (germline): MGHRA, YSYEKL. The V and J ends lost 8 bases and 5 bases, in that order; junction bases with no gene match: 12. This CDR3 contains 17 residues. The CDR3 sequence is CASQPRTSGSVHNEQFF. CDR3 nucleotide sequence: TGCGCCAGCCAGCCAAGGACTAGCGGGAGCGTCCACAATGAGCAGTTCTTC.

V usage is TRBV18 and J usage is TRBJ2-5, with TRBD2 identical over 8 bases. J lost 2 bases, V lost 5 bases, and 19 bases had no gene match. The germline gives CDR1 KGHSH, CDR2 LQKENI. The CDR3 consists of 19 residues. This chain's CDR3 is CASSGPGLVETPSQETQYF. The CDR3 region has the DNA TGTGCCAGCTCAGGACCGGGACTAGTAGAAACCCCAAGTCAAGAGACCCAGTACTTC.

The chain recombines TRBV6-1 with TRBJ2-7; 8 bases are a match to TRBD1. Germline V CDR1 and CDR2: MNHNS, SASEGT. After removal of 5 bases from V and 2 bases from J, the junction contained 8 bases not matched to a gene. The CDR3 is made up of 15 amino acids. The CDR3, as DNA: TGTGCCAGCAGTTTTAGGACAGGGAATGCCTACGAGCAGTACTTC. Translation: CASSFRTGNAYEQYF.

CDR3 amino acids: CASHRDKSTDTQYF. As DNA, the CDR3 is TGCGCCTCCCACAGGGATAAGAGCACAGATACGCAGTATTTT. The V and J genes are TRBV10-2 and TRBJ2-3; TRBD1 might be the D (6 bases). Trimming pared 11 bases from V and 0 bases from J, leaving 15 bases between. The CDR3 extends over 14 amino acids. CDR1 and CDR2 from the germline V gene are WSHSY and SAAADI.

The chain recombines TRBV12-5 with TRBJ1-2; maybe TRBD1 (6 bases). CDR1 LGHNT and CDR2 FRNRAP come from the germline V gene. Trimming cost V 6 bases and J 4 bases, with 15 bases left between them. This CDR3 contains 14 residues. CDR3 bases: TGTGCTAGTGGGAGGGGGGAGGGAAGCTATGGCTACACCTTC. Residues: CASGRGEGSYGYTF.